Following are 32 T cell receptor beta chains from one sample sequenced in a study of PD-1 blockade in classical Hodgkin lymphoma. TCRdb's table, derived via immunoSEQ multiplex PCR, lists solely in-frame clones and lacks some. The top ten hold around 17% of the sample, which has nearly 55,000 clones, 81% seen once. Relapse was seen in all patients after autologous stem cell transplantation, and brentuximab vedotin exposure was variable. The sequenced sample was peripheral blood mononuclear cells (PBMCs), obtained at baseline. The receptors shown here come from a human donor with classical Hodgkin lymphoma.

V and J are TRBV6-1 and TRBJ2-7; the match to TRBD1 covers 11 bases. V dropped 5 bases and J dropped 5; count of bases not matched to a gene: 5. The CDR3 runs 14 residues. CDR1 and CDR2 (germline): MNHNS, SASEGT. In DNA, the CDR3 is TGTGCCAGCAGTTCGGACAGGGGGCTCAACGAGCAGTACTTC. Translation gives CASSSDRGLNEQYF.

Comments on this clone: Other DNA variants within this sample encode the same CDR3. The chain is built from TRBV10-3 and TRBJ2-7; D gene ambiguous. The CDR3 length is 12 residues. Trimming cost V 4 bases and J 4 bases, with 8 bases left between them. Germline CDR1 reads ENHRY; CDR2 reads SYGVKD. Here the CDR3 DNA reads TGTGCCATCAGTGTAAGTTTGTACGAGCAGTACTTC. Translating it yields CAISVSLYEQYF.

This clone has only one observation. The chain links TRBV7-8 to TRBJ2-6; D assignment may be TRBD1 or TRBD2 (5 bases each). Germline V gives CDR1 SGHVS, CDR2 FQNEAQ. Between the trimmed V and J ends, which lost 3 bases and 4 bases, there was a span of 13 bases. The length of the CDR3 is 16 residues. Here the CDR3 reads CASSFLQGAGANVLTF. CDR3 DNA: TGTGCCAGCAGCTTCCTGCAGGGAGCCGGGGCCAACGTCCTGACTTTC.

The chain recombines TRBV11-3 with TRBJ2-5; D may be TRBD1 or TRBD2 (5 bases each). CDR1 SGHNT and CDR2 YENEEA come from the germline V gene. This CDR3 is 13 amino acids long. V shed 3 bases and J shed 7 bases, with 12 bases lying between them. The CDR3 nucleotides are TGTGCCAGCAGCTTTACTCCGAGGGGGACCCAGTACTTC. Protein: CASSFTPRGTQYF.

V and J are TRBV7-9 and TRBJ2-2, with D unclear. This CDR3 has 13 residues. CDR1 and CDR2 from the germline V gene are SEHNR and FQNEAQ (reference sequence). Trimming shortened V by 9 bases and J by 1 base, and 9 bases separated the two germline ends. Here the CDR3 DNA reads TGTGCCAGTTCAGGCGAGAACACCGGGGAGCTGTTTTTT. It codes for CASSGENTGELFF.

The V call is TRBV30, the J call TRBJ1-2; no firm D call. The germline V and J ends were trimmed by 4 bases and 5 bases, with 8 bases remaining between them. CDR3 size: 11 residues. Per the germline V gene, CDR1 is GTSNPN and CDR2 is SVGIG (reference sequence). Written as DNA, the CDR3 is TGTGCCTGGAAGAGGGCGTATGGCTACACCTTC. It is translated as CAWKRAYGYTF.

The rearrangement joins TRBV9 to TRBJ2-3; no reliable D call. Germline assignment: CDR1 SGDLS and CDR2 YYNGEE. The CDR3 contains 13 residues. V lost 3 bases and J 2 bases, leaving 7 bases between the germline ends. CDR3 protein: CASSAGNTDTQYF. CDR3 coding DNA: TGTGCCAGCAGCGCCGGTAACACAGATACGCAGTATTTT.

This chain links TRBV4-3 with TRBJ2-7; D possibly corresponds to TRBD2 (5 bases). This CDR3 has 16 amino acids. The germline gives CDR1 LGHNA, CDR2 YSLEER. V lost 0 bases and J 4 bases, leaving 16 bases between the germline ends. The CDR3 here is CASSQDSRGVTYEQYF. CDR3 DNA sequence: TGCGCCAGCAGCCAAGATAGTCGGGGAGTAACGTACGAGCAGTACTTC.

This chain uses TRBV7-9 with TRBJ2-6, with D unresolved. The CDR3 consists of 16 residues. The V end lost 5 bases, the J end lost 0 bases, and 11 bases lay between the germline ends. The germline gives CDR1 SEHNR, CDR2 FQNEAQ (reference sequence). The CDR3 sequence: CASSPFRISGANVLTF. CDR3 nucleotide sequence: TGTGCCAGCAGCCCCTTCAGGATCTCTGGGGCCAACGTCCTGACTTTC.

This chain uses TRBV6-5 with TRBJ2-7; TRBD1 is a possible D gene (7 bases). The CDR3 has 14 residues. CDR1 is MNHEY, CDR2 SVGAGI, per germline. V shed 2 bases and J shed 4 bases, with 12 bases lying between them. The CDR3 sequence: CASSYQGGLYEQYF. The CDR3, as DNA: TGTGCCAGCAGTTACCAGGGGGGATTGTACGAGCAGTACTTC.

The rearrangement links TRBV6-4 to TRBJ1-4; D is unresolved. The germline CDR1 and CDR2 sequences are MRHNA and SNTAGT. There are 17 residues in the CDR3. With 6 bases removed from V and 0 bases from J, the gap between germline ends came to 17 bases. This chain's CDR3 is CASRQTVAAPTNEKLFF. For the CDR3, the DNA is TGTGCCAGCAGACAGACCGTGGCGGCCCCAACTAATGAAAAACTGTTTTTT.

The rearrangement joins TRBV5-8 to TRBJ1-5, with TRBD1 as a possible D gene (5 bases). The CDR3 totals 15 residues. Between the trimmed V and J ends, which lost 4 bases and 0 bases, there was a span of 11 bases. Germline-derived CDR1 and CDR2 are SGHTS and YDEGEE. The CDR3 protein is CASSPRDYSNQPQHF. The CDR3 region has the DNA TGTGCCAGCAGCCCCAGGGATTATAGCAATCAGCCCCAGCATTTT.

The rearrangement uses TRBV7-9 and TRBJ2-6; a weak D match, TRBD2 (6 bases). The CDR3 is 16 amino acids. Germline V gene sequence: CDR1 SEHNR, CDR2 FQNEAQ (reference sequence). Trimming left V 2 bases short and J 4 bases short, with 12 bases between. The CDR3 nucleotides are TGTGCCAGCAGCTTAAGTCGGGGGATAGGGGCCAACGTCCTGACTTTC. Translating gives CASSLSRGIGANVLTF.

This clone was counted only a few times. The chain uses TRBV19 and TRBJ2-1; TRBD2 might be the D (6 bases). The CDR3 totals 15 residues. The V and J ends lost 7 bases and 9 bases respectively, with 22 bases between them. Germline-derived CDR1 and CDR2 are LNHDA and SQIVND (reference sequence). This chain's CDR3 is CASTVVGTFSGEQFF. In DNA form, the CDR3 reads TGTGCCAGTACTGTGGTGGGGACTTTTAGCGGTGAGCAGTTCTTC.

The rearrangement uses TRBV11-3 and TRBJ2-5; no clear D. The CDR3 sequence is 16 residues long. Germline-derived CDR1 and CDR2 are SGHNT and YENEEA. V was shortened by 1 base and J by 1 base, with 13 bases between the two germline ends. The CDR3 sequence is CASSLVPIAIQETQYF. CDR3 DNA sequence: TGTGCCAGCAGCTTAGTGCCCATCGCTATCCAAGAGACCCAGTACTTC. The whole variable domain, filled in from reference TRBV11-3 and TRBJ2-5, reads EAGVVQSPRYKIIEKKQPVAFWCNPISGHNTLYWYLQNLGQGPELLIRYENEEAVDDSQLPKDRFSAERLKGVDSTLKIQPAELGDSAVYLCASSLVPIAIQETQYFGPGTRLLVL.

The chain employs TRBV2 and TRBJ1-1; 11 bases are a match to TRBD1. CDR1 and CDR2 from the germline V gene are SNHLY and FYNNEI. This CDR3 has 13 residues. J lost 6 bases, V lost 4 bases, and 1 base had no gene match. The CDR3 loop is CASSGTGGAEAFF. The CDR3 DNA reads as TGTGCCAGCAGTGGGACAGGGGGCGCTGAAGCTTTCTTT.

Only one count was recorded for this clone. The chain couples TRBV11-3 to TRBJ1-1, with unresolved D. CDR1 and CDR2 from the germline V gene are SGHNT and YENEEA. The V and J ends lost 4 bases and 1 base respectively, with 10 bases between them. CDR3 length: 14 amino acids. CDR3 nucleotides: TGTGCCAGCAGCTCGGCGGGCCGGAACACTGAAGCTTTCTTT. This translates into CASSSAGRNTEAFF.

The V gene is TRBV6-4, the J gene TRBJ1-1, with 8 bases matching TRBD1. V lost 5 bases and J lost 1; bases outside the gene matches: 3. The length of the CDR3 is 14 residues. Germline values: CDR1 MRHNA, CDR2 SNTAGT. Written as DNA, the CDR3 is TGTGCCAGCAGTCCCGGGACAGGGAACACTGAAGCTTTCTTT. It encodes CASSPGTGNTEAFF.

This clone was counted once. Sequence at one end of the junction differs from germline and may be a read error. This sequence joins TRBV20-1 and TRBJ2-7; perhaps TRBD1 as D (5 bases). CDR3 size: 11 residues. CDR1 is DFQATT and CDR2 is SNEGSKA in the germline V gene (reference sequence). CDR3 amino acids: CGHAPANSRGF. The CDR3 DNA is TGCGGACATGCGCCGGCCAATTCTAGGGGATTC.

The rearrangement uses TRBV6-5 and TRBJ2-7; TRBD1 agrees at 10 bases. This CDR3 has 12 amino acids. V shed 6 bases, J shed 8 bases, and the junction held 4 bases outside the gene matches. Germline loops: CDR1 MNHEY, CDR2 SVGAGI. CDR3 region: CASRQTGGKQYV. The CDR3 DNA is TGTGCCAGCAGACAGACAGGGGGCAAGCAGTACGTC.

V gene TRBV5-1 combines with J gene TRBJ1-2; a weak D match, TRBD1 (5 bases). Germline CDR1 reads SGHRS; CDR2 reads YFSETQ. This CDR3 has 13 amino acids. V was clipped by 0 bases and J by 10 bases, with 13 bases between them. The chain's CDR3 is CASSLAEGTAYTF. The CDR3 bases are TGCGCCAGCAGCTTGGCCGAGGGGACTGCCTACACCTTC.

This clone was found once. The gene calls are TRBV19 and TRBJ2-1; the match to TRBD1 covers 9 bases. Germline V lookup: CDR1 LNHDA, CDR2 SQIVND (reference sequence). The CDR3 is 15 amino acids. With V trimmed by 3 bases and J by 8 bases, 8 bases remained unmatched. The CDR3 sequence: CASSIPGQGSHEQFF. The CDR3 nucleotides read TGTGCCAGTAGTATTCCGGGACAGGGATCCCATGAGCAGTTCTTC.

The chain is built from TRBV11-3 and TRBJ2-6; 11 nucleotides match TRBD2. V dropped 5 bases and J dropped 7; count of bases not matched to a gene: 7. From germline, CDR1 is SGHNT and CDR2 YENEEA. This CDR3 contains 16 residues. CDR3 amino acids: CASSTRLAGRANVLTF. CDR3 bases: TGTGCCAGCAGCACGAGACTAGCGGGGAGAGCCAACGTCCTGACTTTC. The variable domain in full, with the rest retrieved from reference TRBV11-3 and TRBJ2-6, is EAGVVQSPRYKIIEKKQPVAFWCNPISGHNTLYWYLQNLGQGPELLIRYENEEAVDDSQLPKDRFSAERLKGVDSTLKIQPAELGDSAVYLCASSTRLAGRANVLTFGAGSRLTVL.

This clone is judged medium-sized. The rearrangement uses TRBV11-2 and TRBJ1-1; D is undetermined. Germline CDR1 reads SGHAT; CDR2 reads FQNNGV. This CDR3 is built from 12 residues. The V end was cut by 8 bases, the J end by 0 bases, with 7 bases between. The CDR3 nucleotides are TGTGCCAGCGGTCCGATGAACACTGAAGCTTTCTTT. Translated: CASGPMNTEAFF.

The chain couples TRBV9 to TRBJ2-2; a weak D match, TRBD2 (6 bases). The ends were cut back, 5 bases at V and 8 bases at J, with 16 bases in the middle. The CDR3 spans 14 residues. CDR1 and CDR2 from the germline V gene are SGDLS and YYNGEE. The CDR3 bases are TGTGCCAGCAGGCGACTAGGCTCTTCAGGGGAGCTGTTTTTT. The encoded protein is CASRRLGSSGELFF.

The rearrangement uses TRBV7-2 and TRBJ2-3, with D tentatively TRBD1 or TRBD2 (5 bases each). This CDR3 is built from 14 residues. CDR1 and CDR2 (germline): SGHTA, FQGNSA. V was clipped by 5 bases and J by 11 bases, with 20 bases between them. CDR3 loop: CASSRLRDLNRQYF. CDR3 nucleotide sequence: TGTGCCAGCAGCCGTCTCCGGGACCTAAATAGGCAGTATTTT.

This clone has more than one count but fewer than ten. This sequence joins TRBV7-8 and TRBJ2-7; 9 positions agree with TRBD1. V lost 5 bases, J lost 1 base, and 9 bases stayed unmatched. Germline CDR1 SGHVS, CDR2 FQNEAQ. The CDR3 loop spans 16 amino acids. The CDR3 DNA reads TGTGCCAGCAGCCACCTCTGGGACAGGGTATCCTACGAGCAGTACGTC. It translates to CASSHLWDRVSYEQYV.

The V and J genes are TRBV19 and TRBJ1-4, with D maybe TRBD1 (5 bases). CDR3 size: 14 residues. Germline CDR1 and CDR2: LNHDA and SQIVND (reference sequence). Deletions cut 4 bases from V and 6 bases from J, with 12 bases between. Here the CDR3 reads CASSSQGDYEKLFF. The DNA of the CDR3 is TGTGCCAGTAGTAGTCAGGGAGATTATGAAAAACTGTTTTTT.

This clone was picked up one time. The rearrangement uses TRBV5-8 and TRBJ2-1; 12 bases map to TRBD2. The V and J ends lost 1 base and 6 bases, in that order; junction bases with no gene match: 11. The CDR3 has 18 residues. Germline V CDR1 and CDR2: SGHTS, YDEGEE. The chain's CDR3 is CASSLRSGTSGWSNEQFF. The CDR3 DNA sequence: TGTGCCAGCAGCTTGAGGTCTGGGACTAGCGGGTGGAGCAATGAGCAGTTCTTC.

In nucleotides, the CDR3 is TGTGCCAGCCGACCGGGGACAGGGGTTAGCAATCAGCCCCAGCATTTT. Residues: CASRPGTGVSNQPQHF. The chain employs TRBV27 and TRBJ1-5; 10 positions agree with TRBD1. CDR3 length equals 16 residues. The germline CDR1 and CDR2 sequences are MNHEY and SMNVEV (reference sequence). V dropped 8 bases and J dropped 0; count of bases not matched to a gene: 7.

V is TRBV29-1 and J is TRBJ2-5; D remains unclear. Trimming took 4 bases from V and 5 from J, leaving 5 bases between them. This CDR3 comprises 10 residues. Germline V lookup: CDR1 SQVTM, CDR2 ANQGSEA. CDR3 nucleotide sequence: TGCAGCGTTGCGCAGGAGACCCAGTACTTC. It encodes CSVAQETQYF.

The rearrangement joins TRBV4-3 to TRBJ1-2, with 7 bases that match TRBD1. In germline, CDR1 is LGHNA, CDR2 YSLEER. V shed 2 bases, J shed 4 bases, and the junction held 7 bases outside the gene matches. This CDR3 has 15 amino acids. CDR3 sequence: CASSQQDRTVYGYTF. CDR3 bases: TGCGCCAGCAGCCAACAGGACAGGACCGTCTATGGCTACACCTTC.